Sequencing of this T cell receptor (beta chain) was carried out in a study of blood T cell repertoires in COVID-19. The germline V and J ends were trimmed by 2 bases and 1 base, with 8 bases remaining between them. Germline-derived CDR1 and CDR2 are MNHNS and SASEGT. The CDR3 is made up of 14 amino acids. This table comes from immunoSEQ multiplex PCR, and its TCRdb copy is limited to in-frame clones, with some not included. In the table there are around 310,000 clones, about 88% of which are singletons. This clone was recorded a few times. All enrollees were roughly 18 to 90 years old and from approximately 24 US areas. Two negative PCRs, clearance, or symptom resolution characterized the recovered Cohort 3 donors.

The rearrangement links TRBV6-1 to TRBJ2-5; D gene unclear. The sequenced sample consisted of PBMCs or T cells enriched from blood (not recorded which). The origin of this receptor is a woman between 40 and 50 years old who had recovered from COVID-19. CDR3 nucleotides: TGTGCCAGCAGTGAACCGAGCCTCCAAGAGACCCAGTACTTC. Translating gives CASSEPSLQETQYF.